The 26 T cell receptor beta chains listed next were all sequenced from one sample in a study of blood T cell repertoires in COVID-19. Using immunoSEQ multiplex PCR, the repertoire was profiled, and TCRdb retains in-frame clones only, with some absent. This sample has about 280,000 clones; roughly 90% occur once, and the top ten carry roughly 1.8%. Material: PBMCs or T cells enriched from blood (not recorded which). Receptor source: a woman aged 60-75 years who had recovered from COVID-19.

This chain's CDR3 is CASSLTTGERNTIYF. For the CDR3, the DNA is TGCGCCAGCAGCCTAACGACAGGGGAGAGAAACACCATATATTTT. This sequence joins TRBV5-1 and TRBJ1-3, with 8 bases matching TRBD1. V lost 4 bases and J lost 5; bases outside the gene matches: 8. This CDR3 is 15 amino acids long. Looked up from germline, CDR1 is SGHRS and CDR2 is YFSETQ.

Written as DNA, the CDR3 is TGCGCCAGCAGGTACAGCGGCGGGGAGACCCAGTACTTC. Its protein is CASRYSGGETQYF. This rearrangement joins TRBV5-1 to TRBJ2-5; D is possibly TRBD2 (5 bases). Trimming took off 5 bases at V and 5 bases at J, with 13 bases between the two ends. Germline CDR1 is SGHRS and CDR2 is YFSETQ. CDR3 length: 13 amino acids.

This clone was seen a few times. The rearrangement links TRBV5-6 to TRBJ2-2, with 8 nucleotides matching TRBD1. Per germline, CDR1 SGHDT and CDR2 YYEEEE. CDR3 length: 16 amino acids. V gave up 3 bases and J gave up 0 bases; unmatched junction bases: 4. CDR3 sequence reads: CASSYPQGANTGELFF. CDR3 bases: TGTGCCAGCAGCTACCCACAGGGGGCGAACACCGGGGAGCTGTTTTTT.

This clone appeared a single time. The chain has TRBV30 and TRBJ2-7, with 7 positions matching TRBD2. Germline CDR1 GTSNPN, CDR2 SVGIG (reference sequence). The trim removed 0 bases at V and 8 bases at J, leaving 7 bases unmatched. The CDR3 has 13 residues. The CDR3 bases are TGTGCCTGGAGTGTTGGGGAGGGTGTCCAGCAGTACTTC. Translating it yields CAWSVGEGVQQYF.

The chain carries TRBV20-1 and TRBJ2-3; D ambiguous. Trimming took off 3 bases at V and 4 bases at J, with 11 bases between the two ends. Germline V gene lookup returns CDR1 DFQATT and CDR2 SNEGSKA (reference sequence). The CDR3 contains 13 residues. This CDR3 is CSASPLPPDTQYF. CDR3 nucleotide sequence: TGCAGTGCTAGTCCCCTCCCCCCAGATACGCAGTATTTT.

The rearrangement links TRBV7-9 to TRBJ1-1; no definite D call. This CDR3 region has 13 residues. Germline V CDR1 and CDR2: SEHNR, FQNEAQ (reference sequence). Trimming removed 5 bases from V and 2 bases from J, with 9 bases in between. The CDR3, as DNA: TGTGCCAGCAGCCGGGGTACTAACACTGAAGCTTTCTTT. Translation gives CASSRGTNTEAFF. The variable domain in full, completed from reference TRBV7-9 and TRBJ1-1, reads DTGVSQNPRHKITKRGQNVTFRCDPISEHNRLYWYRQTLGQGPEFLTYFQNEAQLEKSRLLSDRFSAERPKGSFSTLEIQRTEQGDSAMYLCASSRGTNTEAFFGQGTRLTVV.

The V call is TRBV10-3, the J call TRBJ2-2; D not resolved. V lost 1 base and J 0 bases, leaving 9 bases between the germline ends. Per germline, CDR1 ENHRY and CDR2 SYGVKD. The CDR3 spans 16 residues. CDR3 nucleotides: TGTGCCATCAGTGAGTATATCAGCGCGAACACCGGGGAGCTGTTTTTT. This codes for CAISEYISANTGELFF.

The chain is built from TRBV25-1 and TRBJ1-2; TRBD1 aligns across 9 bases. The CDR3 sequence is 12 residues long. Trimming cost V 8 bases and J 6 bases; bases outside gene matches: 4. Germline V gene data show CDR1 as MGHDK and CDR2 as SYGVNS. The CDR3 nucleotides read TGTGCCAGCGAGGGGGACAGGGATGGCTACACCTTC. Translating it yields CASEGDRDGYTF.

The table lists this clone with a count of one. V gene TRBV7-3 combines with J gene TRBJ2-5; TRBD2 matches 7 bases. Germline V gene data show CDR1 as SGHTA and CDR2 as FQGTGA. The CDR3 covers 14 residues. Trimming cost V 4 bases and J 2 bases; bases outside gene matches: 4. This CDR3 is CASSSYSGQETQYF. The DNA for the CDR3 is TGTGCCAGCAGCTCCTATAGCGGGCAAGAGACCCAGTACTTC.

The V call is TRBV3-1 (or the pseudogene TRBV3-2), the J call TRBJ2-1; 8 nucleotides match TRBD2. J lost 0 bases, V lost 4 bases, and 2 bases had no gene match. Per germline, CDR1 LGHDT and CDR2 YNNKEL (reference sequence). The CDR3 length is 15 residues. The CDR3 DNA reads TGTGCCAGCAGCCTAGCGGGAATCTCCTACAATGAGCAGTTCTTC. Translation gives CASSLAGISYNEQFF.

The J gene is TRBJ2-1, the V gene TRBV9; 13 bases agree with TRBD2. V trimming: 4 bases; J trimming: 7 bases; junction bases outside the gene matches: 14. The germline CDR1 and CDR2 sequences are SGDLS and YYNGEE. The CDR3 runs to 18 residues. Written as DNA, the CDR3 is TGTGCCAGCAGCTCCAACCCCCTGACTAGCGGGAGGACGAATGAGCAGTTCTTC. Its translation: CASSSNPLTSGRTNEQFF. The full variable domain, rest sourced from reference TRBV9 and TRBJ2-1, is DSGVTQTPKHLITATGQRVTLRCSPRSGDLSVYWYQQSLDQGLQFLIQYYNGEERAKGNILERFSAQQFPDLHSELNLSSLELGDSALYFCASSSNPLTSGRTNEQFFGPGTRLTVL.

The chain employs TRBV7-2 and TRBJ2-2; the match to TRBD2 covers 7 bases. The germline V gene encodes CDR1 SGHTA and CDR2 FQGNSA. V lost 10 bases, J lost 4 bases, and 6 bases stayed unmatched. The CDR3 has 13 residues. CDR3 in DNA: TGTGCCACCACTAGCGCGTTCACCGGGGAGCTGTTTTTT. Translating it yields CATTSAFTGELFF.

The chain employs TRBV30 and TRBJ2-7, with a possible D match to TRBD1 (5 bases). Germline assignment: CDR1 GTSNPN and CDR2 SVGIG (reference sequence). CDR3 length: 11 amino acids. V lost 2 bases and J 7 bases, leaving 9 bases between the germline ends. For the CDR3, the DNA is TGTGCCTGGAGTATTAAGGGGGAGCAGTACTTC. This encodes CAWSIKGEQYF.

Only one count was recorded for this clone. This chain links TRBV2 with TRBJ2-3; TRBD2 might be the D (6 bases). CDR1 is SNHLY, CDR2 FYNNEI, per germline. V lost 8 bases and J 2 bases, leaving 14 bases between the germline ends. CDR3 length equals 14 residues. The CDR3 loop reads CASARGAHTDTQYF. In DNA form, the CDR3 reads TGTGCCAGCGCGCGGGGAGCCCACACAGATACGCAGTATTTT.

V usage is TRBV11-2 and J usage is TRBJ2-1; the match to TRBD2 covers 7 bases. Per germline, CDR1 SGHAT and CDR2 FQNNGV. With V trimmed by 5 bases and J by 9 bases, 13 bases remained unmatched. The length of the CDR3 is 15 residues. CDR3 sequence (DNA): TGTGCCAGCAGCGCCCGGGGGGAGTACGGCGGTGAGCAGTTCTTC. Protein sequence: CASSARGEYGGEQFF.

This rearrangement joins TRBV27 to TRBJ1-5; D may be TRBD1 (6 bases). Looked up from germline, CDR1 is MNHEY and CDR2 is SMNVEV (reference sequence). Between the trimmed V and J ends, which lost 6 bases and 1 base, there was a span of 10 bases. The CDR3 loop spans 14 amino acids. The CDR3 region has the DNA TGTGCCAGCAGACAGGGTTGGAGCAATCAGCCCCAGCATTTT. Encoded protein: CASRQGWSNQPQHF.

This clone occurred a few times. This sequence joins TRBV28 and TRBJ1-5; D remains unclear. This CDR3 comprises 13 residues. V was cut by 9 bases and J by 2 bases, with 11 bases left in between. Germline V gene lookup returns CDR1 MDHEN and CDR2 SYDVKM. CDR3 region: CASSPGGNQPQHF. For the CDR3, the DNA is TGTGCCAGTTCCCCAGGCGGCAATCAGCCCCAGCATTTT. The full variable domain, with the rest looked up from reference TRBV28 and TRBJ1-5, is DVKVTQSSRYLVKRTGEKVFLECVQDMDHENMFWYRQDPGLGLRLIYFSYDVKMKEKGDIPEGYSVSREKKERFSLILESASTNQTSMYLCASSPGGNQPQHFGDGTRLSIL.

The V and J genes are TRBV11-3 and TRBJ2-4; 7 nucleotides align to TRBD1. This CDR3 has 16 residues. Germline CDR1 is SGHNT and CDR2 is YENEEA. After removal of 5 bases from V and 4 bases from J, the junction contained 11 bases not matched to a gene. This chain's CDR3 is CASSKHTPTGKNIQYF. The CDR3 DNA reads TGTGCCAGCAGCAAACATACCCCGACAGGGAAAAACATTCAGTACTTC.

The V call is TRBV27, the J call TRBJ2-1; D uncertain. The V gene lost 3 bases and the J gene lost 5 bases, with 8 bases spanning the gap. The CDR3 sequence is 13 residues long. The V gene's germline CDR1 is MNHEY and CDR2 SMNVEV (reference sequence). The CDR3 sequence is CASSFWANNEQFF. Here the CDR3 DNA reads TGTGCCAGCAGTTTCTGGGCCAACAATGAGCAGTTCTTC.

V and J are TRBV5-6 and TRBJ2-1; 12 nucleotides match TRBD1. J lost 14 bases, V lost 4 bases, and 10 bases had no gene match. CDR3 length: 14 residues. Germline loops: CDR1 SGHDT, CDR2 YYEEEE. The CDR3 region is CASSTRDRGPPKFF. The CDR3 coding sequence is TGTGCCAGCAGCACGCGGGACAGGGGGCCCCCCAAGTTCTTC.

The chain uses TRBV28 and TRBJ1-1; D is unresolved. The germline V gene has CDR1 MDHEN and CDR2 SYDVKM. V gave up 2 bases and J gave up 8 bases, with 9 bases separating them. This CDR3 region has 12 residues. The CDR3, as DNA: TGTGCCAGCAGTTTAAGGACTACCGAAGCTTTCTTT. Its protein is CASSLRTTEAFF.

This clone was counted a single time. The chain recombines TRBV28 with TRBJ2-7, with 9 nucleotides matching TRBD2. The CDR3 has 14 residues. The junction had 12 bases not matched to a gene; V was cut back by 6 bases and J by 9 bases. Looked up from germline, CDR1 is MDHEN and CDR2 is SYDVKM. The CDR3 is CASRAIAGVVGQYF. The DNA for the CDR3 is TGTGCCAGCAGGGCGATAGCGGGAGTGGTCGGGCAGTACTTC.

The rearrangement joins TRBV7-9 to TRBJ1-2, with D possibly matching TRBD1 (5 bases). The length of the CDR3 is 14 residues. Germline CDR1 is SEHNR and CDR2 is FQNEAQ (reference sequence). V was cut by 7 bases and J by 0 bases, with 12 bases left in between. CDR3 sequence reads: CASNLGVSNYGYTF. Written as DNA, the CDR3 is TGTGCCAGCAACCTAGGGGTCTCTAACTATGGCTACACCTTC. Based on the CDR3 plus reference TRBV7-9 and TRBJ1-2, the full variable domain is DTGVSQNPRHKITKRGQNVTFRCDPISEHNRLYWYRQTLGQGPEFLTYFQNEAQLEKSRLLSDRFSAERPKGSFSTLEIQRTEQGDSAMYLCASNLGVSNYGYTFGSGTRLTVV.

V usage is TRBV6-5 and J usage is TRBJ2-1; the D gene is possibly TRBD2 (5 bases). The CDR3 consists of 14 residues. In germline, CDR1 is MNHEY, CDR2 SVGAGI. Trimming left V 5 bases short and J 7 bases short, with 15 bases between. The CDR3 reads CASSTLVGWNEQFF. DNA for the CDR3: TGTGCCAGCAGTACACTAGTCGGGTGGAATGAGCAGTTCTTC.

The chain has TRBV19 and TRBJ1-5; the D gene is possibly TRBD1 (6 bases). V was cut by 3 bases and J by 3 bases, with 12 bases left in between. The CDR3 has 15 amino acids. CDR1 is LNHDA, CDR2 SQIVND, per germline (reference sequence). CDR3 sequence: CASSIAGEYNQPQHF. Written as DNA, the CDR3 is TGTGCCAGTAGTATCGCAGGGGAGTACAATCAGCCCCAGCATTTT.

This chain joins TRBV3-1 (or the pseudogene TRBV3-2) and TRBJ2-1; 8 bases match TRBD2. The CDR3 sequence is 16 residues long. The V and J ends lost 8 bases and 4 bases, in that order; junction bases with no gene match: 13. Germline loops: CDR1 LGHDT, CDR2 YNNKEL (reference sequence). CDR3 bases: TGTGCCAGCGGTAACACGGGGGTAGCGGGATACAATGAGCAGTTCTTC. This codes for CASGNTGVAGYNEQFF.